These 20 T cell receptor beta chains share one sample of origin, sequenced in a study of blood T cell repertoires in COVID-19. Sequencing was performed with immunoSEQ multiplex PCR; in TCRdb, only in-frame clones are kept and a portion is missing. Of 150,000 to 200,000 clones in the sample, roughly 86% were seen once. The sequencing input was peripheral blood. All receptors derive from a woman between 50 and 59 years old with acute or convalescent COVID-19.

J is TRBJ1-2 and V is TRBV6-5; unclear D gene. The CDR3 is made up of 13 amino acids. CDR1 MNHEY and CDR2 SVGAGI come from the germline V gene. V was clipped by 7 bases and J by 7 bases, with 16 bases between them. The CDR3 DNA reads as TGTGCCAGCAAGCTAAGTTGGTTCGGTGGCTACACCTTC. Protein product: CASKLSWFGGYTF.

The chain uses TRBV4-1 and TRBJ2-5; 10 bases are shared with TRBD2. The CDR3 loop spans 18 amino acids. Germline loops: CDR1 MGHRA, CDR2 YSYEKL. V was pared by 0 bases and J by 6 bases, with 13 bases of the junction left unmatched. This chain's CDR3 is CASSQEGPGTSARKTQYF. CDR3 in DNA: TGCGCCAGCAGCCAAGAGGGACCTGGGACTAGCGCCAGGAAGACCCAGTACTTC.

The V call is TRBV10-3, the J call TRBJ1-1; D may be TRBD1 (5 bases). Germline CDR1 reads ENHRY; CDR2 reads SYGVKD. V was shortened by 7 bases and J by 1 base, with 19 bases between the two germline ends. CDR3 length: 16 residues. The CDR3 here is CAIMRGTRSQNTEAFF. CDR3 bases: TGTGCCATCATGCGCGGGACCAGGAGCCAGAACACTGAAGCTTTCTTT.

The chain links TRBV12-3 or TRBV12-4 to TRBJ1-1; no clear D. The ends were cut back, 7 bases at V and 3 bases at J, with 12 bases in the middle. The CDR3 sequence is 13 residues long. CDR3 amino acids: CASTVHPHTEAFF. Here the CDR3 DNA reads TGTGCCAGCACCGTACACCCGCACACTGAAGCTTTCTTT.

The CDR3 nucleotides are TGCGCCAGCAGCTTGGATGCGGGAATTGATCAGCCCCAGCATTTT. As protein: CASSLDAGIDQPQHF. The V call is TRBV5-1, the J call TRBJ1-5; no clear D. With 0 bases removed from V and 5 bases from J, the gap between germline ends came to 12 bases. Germline values: CDR1 SGHRS, CDR2 YFSETQ. This CDR3 has 15 residues.

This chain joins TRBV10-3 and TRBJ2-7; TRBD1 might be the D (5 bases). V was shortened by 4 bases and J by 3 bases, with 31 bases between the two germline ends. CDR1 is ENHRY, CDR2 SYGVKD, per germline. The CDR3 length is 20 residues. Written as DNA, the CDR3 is TGTGCCATCAGTGTTTCTTCTTTTAAAGGGGAACCTCCGCCTCTCTACGAGCAGTACTTC. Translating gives CAISVSSFKGEPPPLYEQYF.

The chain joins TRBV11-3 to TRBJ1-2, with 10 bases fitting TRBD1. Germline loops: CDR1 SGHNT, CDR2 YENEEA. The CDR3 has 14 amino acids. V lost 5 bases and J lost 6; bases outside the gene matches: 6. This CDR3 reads CASSPGQGFHGYTF. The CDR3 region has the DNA TGTGCCAGCAGCCCGGGACAGGGGTTCCATGGCTACACCTTC. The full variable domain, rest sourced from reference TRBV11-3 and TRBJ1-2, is EAGVVQSPRYKIIEKKQPVAFWCNPISGHNTLYWYLQNLGQGPELLIRYENEEAVDDSQLPKDRFSAERLKGVDSTLKIQPAELGDSAVYLCASSPGQGFHGYTFGSGTRLTVV.

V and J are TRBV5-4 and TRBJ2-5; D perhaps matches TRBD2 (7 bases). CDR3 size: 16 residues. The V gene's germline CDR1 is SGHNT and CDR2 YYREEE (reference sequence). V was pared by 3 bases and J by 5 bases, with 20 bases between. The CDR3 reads CASSWRLGEGEETQYF. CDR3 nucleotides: TGTGCCAGCAGCTGGAGACTAGGGGAGGGGGAGGAGACCCAGTACTTC. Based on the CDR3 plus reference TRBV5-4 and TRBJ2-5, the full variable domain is ETGVTQSPTHLIKTRGQQVTLRCSSQSGHNTVSWYQQALGQGPQFIFQYYREEENGRGNFPPRFSGLQFPNYSSELNVNALELDDSALYLCASSWRLGEGEETQYFGPGTRLLVL.

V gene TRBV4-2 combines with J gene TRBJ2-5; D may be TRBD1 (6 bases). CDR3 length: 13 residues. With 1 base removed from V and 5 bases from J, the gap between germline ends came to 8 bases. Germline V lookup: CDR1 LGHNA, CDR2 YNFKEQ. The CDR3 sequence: CASSQVGGETQYF. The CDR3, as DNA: TGTGCCAGCAGCCAAGTAGGGGGTGAGACCCAGTACTTC.

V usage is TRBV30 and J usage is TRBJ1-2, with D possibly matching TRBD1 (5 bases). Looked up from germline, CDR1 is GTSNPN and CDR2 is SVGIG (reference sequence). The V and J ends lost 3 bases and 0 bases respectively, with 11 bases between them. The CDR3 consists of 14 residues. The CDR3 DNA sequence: TGTGCCTGGAGCCAGGGATGGGCTAACTATGGCTACACCTTC. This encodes CAWSQGWANYGYTF.

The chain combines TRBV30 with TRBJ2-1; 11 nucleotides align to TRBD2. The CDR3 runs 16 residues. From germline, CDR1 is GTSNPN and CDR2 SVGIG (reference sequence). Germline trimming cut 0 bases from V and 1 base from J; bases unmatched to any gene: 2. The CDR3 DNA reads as TGTGCCTGGAGTGTAGGACTAGCGGGTTCCTACAATGAGCAGTTCTTC. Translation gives CAWSVGLAGSYNEQFF.

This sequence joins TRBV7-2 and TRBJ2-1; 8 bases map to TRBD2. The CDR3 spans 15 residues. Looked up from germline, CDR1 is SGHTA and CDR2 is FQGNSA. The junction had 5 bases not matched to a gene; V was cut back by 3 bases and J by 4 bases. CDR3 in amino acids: CASSFGASGYNEQFF. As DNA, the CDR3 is TGTGCCAGCAGCTTTGGAGCTAGCGGGTACAATGAGCAGTTCTTC.

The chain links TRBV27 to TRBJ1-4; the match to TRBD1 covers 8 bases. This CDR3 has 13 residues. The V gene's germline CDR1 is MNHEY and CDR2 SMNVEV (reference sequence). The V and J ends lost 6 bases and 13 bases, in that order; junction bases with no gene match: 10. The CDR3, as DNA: TGTGCCAGCAGGCCTACAGGGGGTCGGTTACTGTTTTTT. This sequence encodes CASRPTGGRLLFF.

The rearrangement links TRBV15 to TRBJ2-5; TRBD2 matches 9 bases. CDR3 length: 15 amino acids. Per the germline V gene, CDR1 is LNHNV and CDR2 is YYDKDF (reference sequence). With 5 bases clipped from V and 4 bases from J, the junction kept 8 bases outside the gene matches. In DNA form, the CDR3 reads TGTGCCACCAGCGGGGGACTAGCAACGCGAGAGACCCAGTACTTC. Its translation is CATSGGLATRETQYF.

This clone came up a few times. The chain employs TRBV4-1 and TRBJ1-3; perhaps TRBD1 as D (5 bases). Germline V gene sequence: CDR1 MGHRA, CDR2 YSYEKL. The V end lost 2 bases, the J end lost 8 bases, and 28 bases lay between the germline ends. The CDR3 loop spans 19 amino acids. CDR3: CASSQTPLAPGPGDYTIYF. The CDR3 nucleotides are TGCGCCAGCAGCCAAACCCCCCTCGCGCCGGGACCTGGGGACTACACCATATATTTT.

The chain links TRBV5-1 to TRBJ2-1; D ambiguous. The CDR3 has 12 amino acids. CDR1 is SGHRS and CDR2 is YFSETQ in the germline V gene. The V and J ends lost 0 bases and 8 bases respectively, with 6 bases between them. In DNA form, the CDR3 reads TGCGCCAGCAGCTTGGCGAGCTATGAGCAGTTCTTC. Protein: CASSLASYEQFF.

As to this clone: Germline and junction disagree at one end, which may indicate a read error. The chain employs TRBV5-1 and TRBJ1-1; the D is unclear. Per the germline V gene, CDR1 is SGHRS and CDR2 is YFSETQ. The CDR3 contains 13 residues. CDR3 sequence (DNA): TGCGCCAGCAGCTCGGGGTTGAACGCTGAAGCTTTCTTT. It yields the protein CASSSGLNAEAFF.

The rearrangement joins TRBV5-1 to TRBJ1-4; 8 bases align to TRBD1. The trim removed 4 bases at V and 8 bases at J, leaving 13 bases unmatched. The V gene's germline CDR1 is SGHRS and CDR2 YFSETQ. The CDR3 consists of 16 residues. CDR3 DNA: TGCGCCAGCAGCACTTCGGACAGGGCAAGGGGGGAAAAACTGTTTTTT. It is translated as CASSTSDRARGEKLFF.

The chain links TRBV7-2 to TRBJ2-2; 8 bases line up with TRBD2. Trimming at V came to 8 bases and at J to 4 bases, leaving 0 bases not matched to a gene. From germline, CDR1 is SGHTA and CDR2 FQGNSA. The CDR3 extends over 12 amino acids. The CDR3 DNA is TGTGCCAGCGGGACTAGCACCGGGGAGCTGTTTTTT. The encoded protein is CASGTSTGELFF.

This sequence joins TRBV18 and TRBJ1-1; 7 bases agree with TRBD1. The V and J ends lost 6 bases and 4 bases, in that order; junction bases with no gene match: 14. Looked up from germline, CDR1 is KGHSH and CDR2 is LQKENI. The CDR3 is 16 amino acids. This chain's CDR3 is CASSPNRGTLPTEAFF. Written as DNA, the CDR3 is TGTGCCAGCTCTCCAAACAGGGGTACATTGCCCACTGAAGCTTTCTTT. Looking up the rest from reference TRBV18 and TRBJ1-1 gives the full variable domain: NAGVMQNPRHLVRRRGQEARLRCSPMKGHSHVYWYRQLPEEGLKFMVYLQKENIIDESGMPKERFSAEFPKEGPSILRIQQVVRGDSAAYFCASSPNRGTLPTEAFFGQGTRLTVV.